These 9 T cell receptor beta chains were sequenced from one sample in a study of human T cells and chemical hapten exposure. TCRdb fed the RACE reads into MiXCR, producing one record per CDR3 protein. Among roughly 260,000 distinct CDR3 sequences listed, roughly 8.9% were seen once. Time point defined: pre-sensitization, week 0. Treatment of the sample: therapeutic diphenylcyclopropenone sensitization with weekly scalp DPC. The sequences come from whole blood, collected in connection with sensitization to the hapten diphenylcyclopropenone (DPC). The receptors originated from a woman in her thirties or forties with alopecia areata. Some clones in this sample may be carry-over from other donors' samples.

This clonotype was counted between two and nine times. CDR3 in amino acids: CASRSIGGRDTGELFF. The CDR3 nucleotides read TGTGCCAGCCGGTCCATTGGGGGGAGGGACACCGGGGAGCTGTTTTTT. This sequence joins TRBV6-5 and TRBJ2-2, with TRBD2 matching 7 bases. The length of the CDR3 is 16 residues. The junction had 12 bases not matched to a gene; V was cut back by 8 bases and J by 3 bases. Germline values: CDR1 MNHEY, CDR2 SVGAGI.

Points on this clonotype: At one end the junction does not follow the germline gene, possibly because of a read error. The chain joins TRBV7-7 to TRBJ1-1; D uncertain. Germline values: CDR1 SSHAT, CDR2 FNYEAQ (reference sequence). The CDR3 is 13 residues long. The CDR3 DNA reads TGTGCTAGCAGACCATTAATGAACACTGAAGCTTTCTTT. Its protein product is CASRPLMNTEAFF.

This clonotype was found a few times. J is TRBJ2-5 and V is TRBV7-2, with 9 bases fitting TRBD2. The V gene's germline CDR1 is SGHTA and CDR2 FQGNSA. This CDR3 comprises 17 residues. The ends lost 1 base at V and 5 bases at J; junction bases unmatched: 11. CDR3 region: CASSLGLAGRGQETQYF. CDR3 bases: TGTGCCAGCAGCTTAGGGCTAGCGGGGCGGGGGCAGGAGACCCAGTACTTC.

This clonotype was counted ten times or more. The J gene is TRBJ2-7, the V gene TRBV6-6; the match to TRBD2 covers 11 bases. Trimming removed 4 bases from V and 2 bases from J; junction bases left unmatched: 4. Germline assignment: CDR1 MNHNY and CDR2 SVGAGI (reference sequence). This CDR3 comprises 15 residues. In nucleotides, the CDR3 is TGTGCCAGCAGTTCGACTAGCGGGGAGCCCTACGAGCAGTACTTC. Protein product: CASSSTSGEPYEQYF.

The DNA of the CDR3 is TGCAGCCCCGGCGCGGGGGCGGGGGAGACCCAGTACTTC. Its protein is CSPGAGAGETQYF. This sequence joins TRBV29-1 and TRBJ2-5; TRBD2 is a possible D gene (7 bases). CDR1 and CDR2 from the germline V gene are SQVTM and ANQGSEA. This CDR3 comprises 13 residues. The V gene lost 8 bases and the J gene lost 5 bases, with 18 bases spanning the gap.

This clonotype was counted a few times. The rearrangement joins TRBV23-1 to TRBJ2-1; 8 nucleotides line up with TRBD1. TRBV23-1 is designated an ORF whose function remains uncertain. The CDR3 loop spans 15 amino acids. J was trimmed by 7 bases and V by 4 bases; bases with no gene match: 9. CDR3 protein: CASSPPDRERNEQFF. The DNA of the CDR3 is TGCGCCAGCAGTCCTCCGGACAGGGAGAGGAATGAGCAGTTCTTC.

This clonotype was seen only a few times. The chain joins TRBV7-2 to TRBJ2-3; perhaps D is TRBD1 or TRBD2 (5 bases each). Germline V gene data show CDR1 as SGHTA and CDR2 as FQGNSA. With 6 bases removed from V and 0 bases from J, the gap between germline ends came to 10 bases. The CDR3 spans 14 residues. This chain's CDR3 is CASRRGVSTDTQYF. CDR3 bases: TGTGCCAGCAGAAGGGGAGTAAGCACAGATACGCAGTATTTT.

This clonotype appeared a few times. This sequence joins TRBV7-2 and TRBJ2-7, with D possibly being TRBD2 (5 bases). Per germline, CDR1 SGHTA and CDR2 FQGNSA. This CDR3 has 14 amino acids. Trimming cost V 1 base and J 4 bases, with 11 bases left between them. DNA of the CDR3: TGTGCCAGCAGCTTAGTTGGTAGCGAGTACGAGCAGTACTTC. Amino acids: CASSLVGSEYEQYF.

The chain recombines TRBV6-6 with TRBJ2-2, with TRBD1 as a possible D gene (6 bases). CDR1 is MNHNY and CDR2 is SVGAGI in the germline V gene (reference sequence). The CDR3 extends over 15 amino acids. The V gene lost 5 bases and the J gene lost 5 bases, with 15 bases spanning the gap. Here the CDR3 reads CASSPPPRGTGELFF. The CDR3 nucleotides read TGTGCCAGCAGTCCCCCGCCCAGGGGAACCGGGGAGCTGTTTTTT.